Listed below are T cell receptor beta chains from one sample, sequenced in a study of T cell clonotyping in hematopoietic cell transplantation. Repertoires were generated with immunoSEQ multiplex PCR, while TCRdb's copy carries only in-frame clones and drops some. Seen here are 10,000 or so clones, approximately 89% observed once, and the top ten hold nearly 4%. The material sequenced was peripheral blood mononuclear cells. These TCRs come from a human donor who either received an allogeneic hematopoietic cell transplant for a myeloid malignancy or was a related donor (not recorded which). Some clones in this sample may be carry-over from other donors' samples. CDR3s include the opening cysteine and the closing phenylalanine or tryptophan. The D gene is left open where the match is weak. Only some rows state a clone size, as once, few, many or a class for expanded clones.

v_call: TRBV7-2; clone_size: .; d_call: .; j_call: TRBJ2-4; cdr3_nt: TGTGCCAGCAGCTTAGCTCAAAGGGGAGAAATTCAGTACTTC; cdr3_aa: CASSLAQRGEIQYF
v_call: TRBV30; clone_size: few; d_call: .; j_call: TRBJ1-6; cdr3_nt: TGTGCCTGGAGTGCTTCATCCGCTTCACCCCTCCACTTT; cdr3_aa: CAWSASSASPLHF
v_call: TRBV7-3; clone_size: .; d_call: TRBD1; j_call: TRBJ1-2; cdr3_nt: TGTGCCAGCAGCTTATGGTCCCGACGGGACAGGGGGCCAGTCTATGGCTACACCTTC; cdr3_aa: CASSLWSRRDRGPVYGYTF
v_call: TRBV27; clone_size: .; d_call: .; j_call: TRBJ1-1; cdr3_nt: TGTGCCAGCATAAGACAGGCAACCGGTGAAGCTTTCTTT; cdr3_aa: CASIRQATGEAFF
v_call: TRBV6-5; clone_size: .; d_call: .; j_call: TRBJ1-3; cdr3_nt: TGTGCCAGCAGTTACCCGAGCGAGTTGAGAGGAAACACCATATATTTT; cdr3_aa: CASSYPSELRGNTIYF
v_call: TRBV6-5; clone_size: .; d_call: TRBD1; j_call: TRBJ1-2; cdr3_nt: TGTGCCAGCCGGGACAGCAATGGCTACACCTTC; cdr3_aa: CASRDSNGYTF
v_call: TRBV6-5; clone_size: .; d_call: .; j_call: TRBJ1-5; cdr3_nt: TGTGCCAGCAGTCAACAGGGTAAGGGGCCCCAGCATTTT; cdr3_aa: CASSQQGKGPQHF
v_call: TRBV2; clone_size: once; d_call: TRBD1; j_call: TRBJ1-4; cdr3_nt: TGTGCCAGCAGTGTTCGACAGGGTGGTGAAAAACTGTTTTTT; cdr3_aa: CASSVRQGGEKLFF
v_call: TRBV5-8; clone_size: .; d_call: .; j_call: TRBJ2-5; cdr3_nt: TGTGCCAGCACCTCTGGGACCAGGCAAGAGACCCAGTACTTC; cdr3_aa: CASTSGTRQETQYF
v_call: TRBV29-1; clone_size: .; d_call: TRBD1; j_call: TRBJ2-7; cdr3_nt: TGCAGCGTTCCCGGGACAGATTTGTACGAGCAGTACTTC; cdr3_aa: CSVPGTDLYEQYF
v_call: TRBV30; clone_size: once; d_call: TRBD1; j_call: TRBJ1-5; cdr3_nt: TGTGCCTGGAGGGGGGGACAGGGAACTCAGCCCCAGCATTTT; cdr3_aa: CAWRGGQGTQPQHF
v_call: TRBV19; clone_size: .; d_call: TRBD2; j_call: TRBJ2-2; cdr3_nt: TGTGCCAGTAGAGCGGGGGGGCCAGACACCGGGGAGCTGTTTTTT; cdr3_aa: CASRAGGPDTGELFF
v_call: TRBV29-1; clone_size: few; d_call: TRBD1; j_call: TRBJ1-2; cdr3_nt: TGCAGCGTTGACCACCCGGGACAGGCCAGAGGCTACACCTTC; cdr3_aa: CSVDHPGQARGYTF
v_call: TRBV5-1; clone_size: once; d_call: .; j_call: TRBJ1-1; cdr3_nt: TGCGCCAGCAGCCTTGGGACGGAGGTAACATCAGGAGCTTTCTTT; cdr3_aa: CASSLGTEVTSGAFF
v_call: TRBV30; clone_size: few; d_call: TRBD1; j_call: TRBJ1-1; cdr3_nt: TGTGCCTGGAGGGTCCTGGGACAGCAGAACACTGAAGCTTTCTTT; cdr3_aa: CAWRVLGQQNTEAFF
v_call: TRBV5-1; clone_size: .; d_call: TRBD2; j_call: TRBJ2-5; cdr3_nt: TGCGCCAGCAGAATAGCGGGGGGTACGGAGACCCAGTACTTC; cdr3_aa: CASRIAGGTETQYF
v_call: TRBV2; clone_size: .; d_call: TRBD2; j_call: TRBJ2-7; cdr3_nt: TGTGCCAGCAGCTTCGCGGGGGGGCGCGAGCAGTACTTC; cdr3_aa: CASSFAGGREQYF
v_call: TRBV5-4; clone_size: .; d_call: .; j_call: TRBJ2-7; cdr3_nt: TGTGCCAGCAGCTTGGGACCGCCCTCCTACGAGCAGTACTTC; cdr3_aa: CASSLGPPSYEQYF
v_call: TRBV2; clone_size: .; d_call: .; j_call: TRBJ2-7; cdr3_nt: TGTGCCAGCACCTCGGGACTGGATTCCTACGAGCAGTACTTC; cdr3_aa: CASTSGLDSYEQYF
v_call: TRBV4-1; clone_size: few; d_call: TRBD1; j_call: TRBJ1-3; cdr3_nt: TGCGCCAGCAGCCAAGTACAGGGGAACACCATATATTTT; cdr3_aa: CASSQVQGNTIYF
v_call: TRBV6-1; clone_size: .; d_call: .; j_call: TRBJ2-7; cdr3_nt: TGTGCCAGCAGTGGGGGCATCCGCTACGAGCAGTACTTC; cdr3_aa: CASSGGIRYEQYF
v_call: TRBV5-1; clone_size: few; d_call: TRBD1; j_call: TRBJ2-7; cdr3_nt: TGCGCCAGCAGCCTCGACAGGGCCTACGAGCAGTACTTC; cdr3_aa: CASSLDRAYEQYF
v_call: TRBV25-1; clone_size: .; d_call: .; j_call: TRBJ2-5; cdr3_nt: TGTGCCAGCAGTGAATGGGGGGTCAGATTGGAGACCCAGTACTTC; cdr3_aa: CASSEWGVRLETQYF
v_call: TRBV15; clone_size: .; d_call: .; j_call: TRBJ2-7; cdr3_nt: TGTGCCACCAGCAGAGATAGAGCAGTTACCTACGAGCAGTACTTC; cdr3_aa: CATSRDRAVTYEQYF
v_call: TRBV2; clone_size: .; d_call: TRBD1; j_call: TRBJ1-6; cdr3_nt: TGTGCCAGCAGTCGGACAGGCCGAGCCATTAATTCACCCCTCCACTTT; cdr3_aa: CASSRTGRAINSPLHF
v_call: TRBV19; clone_size: .; d_call: .; j_call: TRBJ2-3; cdr3_nt: TGTGCCAGTAGTATAGATGGGGACCGTGCACCGAGCACAGATACGCAGTATTTT; cdr3_aa: CASSIDGDRAPSTDTQYF
v_call: TRBV29-1; clone_size: .; d_call: .; j_call: TRBJ2-5; cdr3_nt: TGCAGCGTTGACAGGATGGGCAGACAAGAGACCCAGTACTTC; cdr3_aa: CSVDRMGRQETQYF
v_call: TRBV5-6; clone_size: .; d_call: .; j_call: TRBJ1-2; cdr3_nt: TGTGCCAGCAGCCCTCCGGGGAATGGTGACTATGGCTACACCTTC; cdr3_aa: CASSPPGNGDYGYTF
v_call: TRBV4-2; clone_size: .; d_call: .; j_call: TRBJ1-6; cdr3_nt: TGTGCCAGCAGCCAAGACGGGGGTGGGCTTTCACCCCTCCACTTT; cdr3_aa: CASSQDGGGLSPLHF
v_call: TRBV2; clone_size: .; d_call: TRBD2; j_call: TRBJ2-3; cdr3_nt: TGTGCCAGCAGATTAGCGGGGGGCCCCACAGATACGCAGTATTTT; cdr3_aa: CASRLAGGPTDTQYF
v_call: TRBV25-1; clone_size: .; d_call: TRBD1; j_call: TRBJ1-1; cdr3_nt: TGTGCCAGCAGTGATACCGGGACAGGCGGCACTGAAGCTTTCTTT; cdr3_aa: CASSDTGTGGTEAFF
v_call: TRBV5-8; clone_size: .; d_call: .; j_call: TRBJ2-7; cdr3_nt: TGTGCCAGCAGCTTGGGAGTTTACCGTACGGGGGAGCAGTACTTC; cdr3_aa: CASSLGVYRTGEQYF
v_call: TRBV7-9; clone_size: .; d_call: .; j_call: TRBJ2-7; cdr3_nt: TGTGCCAGCAGCGAAATAGGGGGAGAGACCTACGAGCAGTACTTC; cdr3_aa: CASSEIGGETYEQYF
v_call: TRBV11-2; clone_size: .; d_call: .; j_call: TRBJ1-2; cdr3_nt: TGTGCCAGCAGCTCGCCCCTTCGGCAGCCTTCTAACTATGGCTACACCTTC; cdr3_aa: CASSSPLRQPSNYGYTF
v_call: TRBV27; clone_size: .; d_call: .; j_call: TRBJ1-1; cdr3_nt: TGTGCCAGCGTTTTTCTCACTGAAGCTTTCTTT; cdr3_aa: CASVFLTEAFF
v_call: TRBV11-3; clone_size: .; d_call: TRBD2; j_call: TRBJ2-7; cdr3_nt: TGTGCCAGCAGCTTAGTGTCTAGCGGCGAGCAGTACTTC; cdr3_aa: CASSLVSSGEQYF
v_call: TRBV29-1; clone_size: .; d_call: .; j_call: TRBJ1-1; cdr3_nt: TGCAGCGTTGATCAGACAGGGAACACTGAAGCTTTCTTT; cdr3_aa: CSVDQTGNTEAFF
v_call: TRBV5-6; clone_size: .; d_call: .; j_call: TRBJ2-5; cdr3_nt: TGTGCCAGCAGCCCTCTTAGGGGGACCCAGTACTTC; cdr3_aa: CASSPLRGTQYF
v_call: TRBV27; clone_size: once; d_call: .; j_call: TRBJ2-7; cdr3_nt: TGTGCCAGCAGTCCGAATATCGGGATCTCCTACGAGCAGTACTTC; cdr3_aa: CASSPNIGISYEQYF
v_call: TRBV5-1; clone_size: .; d_call: .; j_call: TRBJ2-7; cdr3_nt: TGCGCCAGCAGCTTGGACGGGTTAGAGCAGTACTTC; cdr3_aa: CASSLDGLEQYF
v_call: TRBV5-1; clone_size: .; d_call: .; j_call: TRBJ1-5; cdr3_nt: TGCGCCAGCAGCTTTGGTGAGCGCCCCAATCAGCCCCAGCATTTT; cdr3_aa: CASSFGERPNQPQHF
v_call: TRBV5-1; clone_size: .; d_call: .; j_call: TRBJ1-6; cdr3_nt: TGCGCCAGCAGCTTGGCCCAGGGAAGCTCCTATAATTCACCCCTCCACTTT; cdr3_aa: CASSLAQGSSYNSPLHF
v_call: TRBV27; clone_size: .; d_call: .; j_call: TRBJ2-7; cdr3_nt: TGTGCCAGCAGATCCCTGATGGGTGCTTACGAGCAGTACTTC; cdr3_aa: CASRSLMGAYEQYF
v_call: TRBV10-3; clone_size: .; d_call: TRBD1; j_call: TRBJ2-2; cdr3_nt: TGTGCCATCAGGGAAGAGACAGGGGCCACCGGGGAGCTGTTTTTT; cdr3_aa: CAIREETGATGELFF
v_call: TRBV27; clone_size: few; d_call: .; j_call: TRBJ1-6; cdr3_nt: TGTGCCAGCAGGGACCCCTATAATTCACCCCTCCACTTT; cdr3_aa: CASRDPYNSPLHF
v_call: TRBV27; clone_size: .; d_call: .; j_call: TRBJ1-5; cdr3_nt: TGTGCCAGCAGTCAGGACATCCTCAGCAATCAGCCCCAGCATTTT; cdr3_aa: CASSQDILSNQPQHF
v_call: TRBV30; clone_size: .; d_call: TRBD1; j_call: TRBJ2-7; cdr3_nt: TGTGCCTACGGACGAGGGACAGGGACAAACGAGCAGTACTTC; cdr3_aa: CAYGRGTGTNEQYF
v_call: TRBV4-1; clone_size: .; d_call: .; j_call: TRBJ2-3; cdr3_nt: TGCGCCAGCAGCCAAAGTGAGGGGGGGGCCACAGATACGCAGTATTTT; cdr3_aa: CASSQSEGGATDTQYF
v_call: TRBV6-4; clone_size: .; d_call: .; j_call: TRBJ1-2; cdr3_nt: TGTGCCAGCAGTCAATGGAAAGGGTCGGATGGCTACACCTTC; cdr3_aa: CASSQWKGSDGYTF
v_call: TRBV5-1; clone_size: .; d_call: TRBD1; j_call: TRBJ2-5; cdr3_nt: TGCGCCAGCAGCTTGGGGGGCGACAGGGTTGAGACCCAGTACTTC; cdr3_aa: CASSLGGDRVETQYF
v_call: TRBV7-2; clone_size: .; d_call: .; j_call: TRBJ2-7; cdr3_nt: TGTGCCAGCAGCTTTTATCGATCTTACGAGCAGTACTTC; cdr3_aa: CASSFYRSYEQYF
v_call: TRBV9; clone_size: once; d_call: .; j_call: TRBJ1-6; cdr3_nt: TGTGCCAGCAGCCCCGCCGGACAGAATAATTCACCCCTCCACTTT; cdr3_aa: CASSPAGQNNSPLHF
v_call: TRBV7-9; clone_size: .; d_call: .; j_call: TRBJ1-2; cdr3_nt: TGTGCCAGCAGCCCCACGTCCTATGGCTACACCTTC; cdr3_aa: CASSPTSYGYTF
v_call: TRBV5-1; clone_size: .; d_call: .; j_call: TRBJ2-3; cdr3_nt: TGCGCCAGCAGCCCTGGAGGGGGCGCAATTAACACGCAGTATTTT; cdr3_aa: CASSPGGGAINTQYF
v_call: TRBV30; clone_size: .; d_call: .; j_call: TRBJ2-4; cdr3_nt: TGTGCCTGGAGCCGTGAGCTGGTAGCCAAAAACATTCAGTACTTC; cdr3_aa: CAWSRELVAKNIQYF